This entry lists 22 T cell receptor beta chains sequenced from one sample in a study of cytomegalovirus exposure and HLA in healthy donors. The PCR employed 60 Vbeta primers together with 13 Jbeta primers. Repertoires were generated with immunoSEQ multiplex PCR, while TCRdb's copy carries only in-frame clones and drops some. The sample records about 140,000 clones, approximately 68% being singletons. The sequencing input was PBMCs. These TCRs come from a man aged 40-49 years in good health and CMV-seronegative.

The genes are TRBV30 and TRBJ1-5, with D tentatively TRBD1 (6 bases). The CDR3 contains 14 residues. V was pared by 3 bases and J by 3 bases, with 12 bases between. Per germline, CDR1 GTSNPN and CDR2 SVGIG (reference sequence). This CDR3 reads CAWSRGEVNQPQHF. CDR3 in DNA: TGTGCCTGGAGCAGGGGTGAGGTCAATCAGCCCCAGCATTTT. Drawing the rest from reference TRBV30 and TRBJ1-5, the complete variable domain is SQTIHQWPATLVQPVGSPLSLECTVEGTSNPNLYWYRQAAGRGLQLLFYSVGIGQISSEVPQNLSASRPQDRQFILSSKKLLLSDSGFYLCAWSRGEVNQPQHFGDGTRLSIL.

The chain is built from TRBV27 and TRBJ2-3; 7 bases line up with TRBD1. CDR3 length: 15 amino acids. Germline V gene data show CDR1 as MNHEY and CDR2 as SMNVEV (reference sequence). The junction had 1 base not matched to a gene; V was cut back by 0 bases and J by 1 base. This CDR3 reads CASSLSGQGTDTQYF. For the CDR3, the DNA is TGTGCCAGCAGTTTATCTGGACAGGGCACAGATACGCAGTATTTT.

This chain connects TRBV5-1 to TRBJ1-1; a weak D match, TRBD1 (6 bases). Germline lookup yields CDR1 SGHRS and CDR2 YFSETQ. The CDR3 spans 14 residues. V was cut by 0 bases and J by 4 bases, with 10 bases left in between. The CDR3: CASSLVGGATEAFF. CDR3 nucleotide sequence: TGCGCCAGCAGCTTGGTAGGGGGGGCCACTGAAGCTTTCTTT.

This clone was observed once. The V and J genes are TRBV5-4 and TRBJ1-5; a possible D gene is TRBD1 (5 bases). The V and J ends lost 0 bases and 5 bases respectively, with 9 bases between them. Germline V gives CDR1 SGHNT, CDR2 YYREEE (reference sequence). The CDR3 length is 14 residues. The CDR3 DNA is TGTGCCAGCAGCTTGGACGGGGGGGATCAGCCCCAGCATTTT. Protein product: CASSLDGGDQPQHF.

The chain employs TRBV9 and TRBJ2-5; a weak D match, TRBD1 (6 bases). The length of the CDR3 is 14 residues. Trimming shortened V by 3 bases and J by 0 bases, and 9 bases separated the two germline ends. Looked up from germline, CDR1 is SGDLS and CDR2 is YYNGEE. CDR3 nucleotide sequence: TGTGCCAGCAGCGCAGGACAGCACCAAGAGACCCAGTACTTC. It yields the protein CASSAGQHQETQYF. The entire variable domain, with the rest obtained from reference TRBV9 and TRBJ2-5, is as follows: DSGVTQTPKHLITATGQRVTLRCSPRSGDLSVYWYQQSLDQGLQFLIQYYNGEERAKGNILERFSAQQFPDLHSELNLSSLELGDSALYFCASSAGQHQETQYFGPGTRLLVL.

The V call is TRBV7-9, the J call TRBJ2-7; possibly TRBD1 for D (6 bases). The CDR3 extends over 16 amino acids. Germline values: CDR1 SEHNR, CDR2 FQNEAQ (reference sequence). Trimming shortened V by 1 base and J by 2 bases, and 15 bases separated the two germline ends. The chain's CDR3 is CASSLEGQIITYEQYF. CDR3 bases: TGTGCCAGCAGCTTAGAGGGACAAATCATAACCTACGAGCAGTACTTC. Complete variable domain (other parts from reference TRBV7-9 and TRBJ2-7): DTGVSQNPRHKITKRGQNVTFRCDPISEHNRLYWYRQTLGQGPEFLTYFQNEAQLEKSRLLSDRFSAERPKGSFSTLEIQRTEQGDSAMYLCASSLEGQIITYEQYFGPGTRLTVT.

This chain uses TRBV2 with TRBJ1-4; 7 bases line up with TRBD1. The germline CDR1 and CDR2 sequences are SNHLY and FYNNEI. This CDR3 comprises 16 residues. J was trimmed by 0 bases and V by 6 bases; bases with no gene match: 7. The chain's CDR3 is CASSRDSIATNEKLFF. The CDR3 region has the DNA TGTGCCAGCAGCCGGGACAGTATTGCAACTAATGAAAAACTGTTTTTT.

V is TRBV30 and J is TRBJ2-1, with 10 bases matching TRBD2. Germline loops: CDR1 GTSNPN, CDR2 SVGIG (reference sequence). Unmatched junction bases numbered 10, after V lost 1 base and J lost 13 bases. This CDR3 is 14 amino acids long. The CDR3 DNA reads TGTGCCTGGAGTGGGCCACAAGCGGGAGGGCCACAGTTCTTC. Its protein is CAWSGPQAGGPQFF.

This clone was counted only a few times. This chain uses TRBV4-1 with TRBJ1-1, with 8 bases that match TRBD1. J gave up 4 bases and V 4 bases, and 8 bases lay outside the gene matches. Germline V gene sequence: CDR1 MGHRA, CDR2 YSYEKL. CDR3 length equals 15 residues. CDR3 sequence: CASSRTGGLGTEAFF. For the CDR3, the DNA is TGCGCCAGCAGCCGAACAGGGGGTCTCGGCACTGAAGCTTTCTTT.

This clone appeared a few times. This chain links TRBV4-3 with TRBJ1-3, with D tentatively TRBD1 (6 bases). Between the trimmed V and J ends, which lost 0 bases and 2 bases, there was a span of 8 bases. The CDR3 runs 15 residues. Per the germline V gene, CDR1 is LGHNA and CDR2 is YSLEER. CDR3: CASSQDSGAGNTIYF. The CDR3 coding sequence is TGCGCCAGCAGCCAAGATTCAGGGGCTGGAAACACCATATATTTT.

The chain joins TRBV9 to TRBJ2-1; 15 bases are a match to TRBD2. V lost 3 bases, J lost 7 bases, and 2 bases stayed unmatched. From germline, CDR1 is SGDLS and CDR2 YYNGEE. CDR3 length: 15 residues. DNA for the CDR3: TGTGCCAGCAGCGCCGGGACTAGCGGGGGGAATGAGCAGTTCTTC. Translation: CASSAGTSGGNEQFF. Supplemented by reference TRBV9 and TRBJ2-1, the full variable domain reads DSGVTQTPKHLITATGQRVTLRCSPRSGDLSVYWYQQSLDQGLQFLIQYYNGEERAKGNILERFSAQQFPDLHSELNLSSLELGDSALYFCASSAGTSGGNEQFFGPGTRLTVL.

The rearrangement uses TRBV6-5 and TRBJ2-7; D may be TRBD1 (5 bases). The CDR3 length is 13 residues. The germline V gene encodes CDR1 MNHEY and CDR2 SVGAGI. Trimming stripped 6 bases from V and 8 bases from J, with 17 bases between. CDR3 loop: CASSSTGAWKQYF. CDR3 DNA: TGTGCCAGCAGCTCGACTGGGGCCTGGAAGCAGTACTTC.

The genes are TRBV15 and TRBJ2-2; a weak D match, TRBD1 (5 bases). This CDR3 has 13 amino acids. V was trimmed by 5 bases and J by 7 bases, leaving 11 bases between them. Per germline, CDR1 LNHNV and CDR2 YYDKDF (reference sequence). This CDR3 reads CATSDLQGGELFF. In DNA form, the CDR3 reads TGTGCCACCAGCGATCTTCAGGGCGGGGAGCTGTTTTTT.

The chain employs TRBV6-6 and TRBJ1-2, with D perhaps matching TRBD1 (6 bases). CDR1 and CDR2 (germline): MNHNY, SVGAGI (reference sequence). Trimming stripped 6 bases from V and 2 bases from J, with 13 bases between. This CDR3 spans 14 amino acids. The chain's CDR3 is CASRKGGANYGYTF. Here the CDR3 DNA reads TGTGCCAGCAGGAAAGGGGGGGCGAACTATGGCTACACCTTC.

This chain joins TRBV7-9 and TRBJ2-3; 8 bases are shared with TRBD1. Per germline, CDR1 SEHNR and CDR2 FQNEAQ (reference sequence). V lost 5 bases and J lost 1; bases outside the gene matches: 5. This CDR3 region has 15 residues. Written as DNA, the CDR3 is TGTGCCAGCAGCGGAGGGACAGGTGGCACAGATACGCAGTATTTT. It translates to CASSGGTGGTDTQYF.

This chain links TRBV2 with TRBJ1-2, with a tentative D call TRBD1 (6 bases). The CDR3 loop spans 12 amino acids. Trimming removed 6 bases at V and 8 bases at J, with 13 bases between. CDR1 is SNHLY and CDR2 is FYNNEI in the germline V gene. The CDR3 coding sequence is TGTGCCAGCAGACCAGGGGCTGGGGGCTACACCTTC. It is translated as CASRPGAGGYTF. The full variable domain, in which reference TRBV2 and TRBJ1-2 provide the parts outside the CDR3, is EPEVTQTPSHQVTQMGQEVILRCVPISNHLYFYWYRQILGQKVEFLVSFYNNEISEKSEIFDDQFSVERPDGSNFTLKIRSTKLEDSAMYFCASRPGAGGYTFGSGTRLTVV.

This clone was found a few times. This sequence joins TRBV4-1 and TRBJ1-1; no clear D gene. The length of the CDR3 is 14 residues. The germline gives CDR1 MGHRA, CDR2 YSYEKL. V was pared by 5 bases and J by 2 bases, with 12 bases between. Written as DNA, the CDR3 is TGCGCCAGCAGCTCCCCGTTTGGCAACACTGAAGCTTTCTTT. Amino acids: CASSSPFGNTEAFF.

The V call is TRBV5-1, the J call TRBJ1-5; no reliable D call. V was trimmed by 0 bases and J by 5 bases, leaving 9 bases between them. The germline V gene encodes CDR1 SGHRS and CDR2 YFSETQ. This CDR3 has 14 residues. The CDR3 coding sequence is TGCGCCAGCAGCTTGGGGGAGCCGGATCAGCCCCAGCATTTT. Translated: CASSLGEPDQPQHF.

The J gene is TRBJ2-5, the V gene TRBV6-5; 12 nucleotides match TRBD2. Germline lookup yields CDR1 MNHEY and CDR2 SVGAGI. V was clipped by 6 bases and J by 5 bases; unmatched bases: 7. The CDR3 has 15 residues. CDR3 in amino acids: CASRKGLAGLETQYF. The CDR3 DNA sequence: TGTGCCAGCAGGAAAGGACTAGCGGGACTTGAGACCCAGTACTTC.

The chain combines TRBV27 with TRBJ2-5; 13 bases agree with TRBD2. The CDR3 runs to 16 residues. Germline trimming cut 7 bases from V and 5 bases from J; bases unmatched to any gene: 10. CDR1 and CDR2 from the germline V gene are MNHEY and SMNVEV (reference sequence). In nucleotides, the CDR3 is TGTGCCAGCAAACAAGAACTAGCGGGAGGGGGGGAGACCCAGTACTTC. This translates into CASKQELAGGGETQYF.

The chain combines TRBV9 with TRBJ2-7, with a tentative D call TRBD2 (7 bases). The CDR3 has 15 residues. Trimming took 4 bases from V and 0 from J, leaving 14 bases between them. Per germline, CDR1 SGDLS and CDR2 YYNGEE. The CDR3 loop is CASSPRGGSSYEQYF. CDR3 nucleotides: TGTGCCAGCAGCCCGAGGGGGGGAAGCTCCTACGAGCAGTACTTC.

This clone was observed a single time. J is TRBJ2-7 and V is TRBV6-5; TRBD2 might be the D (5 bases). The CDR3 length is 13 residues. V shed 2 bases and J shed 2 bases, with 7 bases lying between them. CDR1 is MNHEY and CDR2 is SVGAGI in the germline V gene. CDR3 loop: CASSYRDPYEQYF. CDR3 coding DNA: TGTGCCAGCAGTTACCGGGATCCCTACGAGCAGTACTTC.